The following is a T cell receptor beta chain sequence with its context. What it binds is not known. These data come from a study of beta chain features in type 1 diabetes. Study-wide findings and caveats: More deletions and fewer insertions at VDJ junctions were seen in type 1 diabetes patients. Shorter templates might be favored by PCR, equally in patients and controls. Within each of all four CD4+ subsets, Type 1 diabetes patients had TCRB CDR3s that were moderately but significantly shorter. Highly expressing activated T cells could be over-counted with a cDNA template.

The authors reverse transcribed all of the isolated RNA, so sequencing captured expressed TCRB transcripts. The read count averaged approximately 3.5 million across naive, central memory and regulatory T cell samples. Some clones are missing from TCRdb's copy, which holds only in-frame ones; the method was immunoSEQ multiplex PCR. This sample has around 310,000 clones, with approximately 12% found just once. Germline V gives CDR1 LNHDA, CDR2 SQIVND (reference sequence). V gave up 3 bases and J gave up 4 bases, with 13 bases separating them. The CDR3 runs 16 residues. The V and J genes are TRBV19 and TRBJ2-6; a possible D gene is TRBD2 (5 bases). This TCR was recovered from a woman between 18 and 30 years old with type 1 diabetes. Sequences were obtained from naive CD4+ T cells from blood. The CDR3 loop is CASSINVRVGANVLTF. CDR3 DNA: TGTGCCAGTAGTATTAACGTGAGGGTAGGGGCCAACGTCCTGACTTTC.